The 28 T cell receptor beta chains presented below share a single source sample, sequenced in a study of T cell responses to AZD1222 COVID-19 vaccine. Profiling relied on immunoSEQ multiplex PCR, and the TCRdb table lists in-frame clones only, not all of them. The table includes 90,000 to 150,000 clones, 80% to 90% detected once. The sample here was peripheral blood, taken on day 0 of AZD1222 vaccination. All receptors derive from an adult in good health.

This chain connects TRBV5-6 to TRBJ1-1, with TRBD1 identical over 8 bases. The CDR3 has 16 residues. V shed 4 bases and J 1 base; nucleotides not matched to a gene: 9. CDR1 and CDR2 (germline): SGHDT, YYEEEE. DNA for the CDR3: TGTGCCAGCAGCCCCCGCCGGGGGACAGGGAACACTGAAGCTTTCTTT. It encodes CASSPRRGTGNTEAFF.

The rearrangement uses TRBV6-2 or TRBV6-3 and TRBJ1-1, with 10 bases that match TRBD1. V lost 3 bases to trimming and J lost 10 bases; unmatched junction nucleotides: 5. The germline gives CDR1 MNHEY, CDR2 SVGEGT. The CDR3 totals 13 residues. The chain's CDR3 is CASSYPGQGRAFF. The CDR3 coding sequence is TGTGCCAGCAGTTATCCGGGACAGGGGAGAGCTTTCTTT.

The J gene is TRBJ1-1, the V gene TRBV7-4; perhaps TRBD1 as D (5 bases). This CDR3 contains 13 residues. CDR1 is SGHVT and CDR2 is SQSDAQ in the germline V gene. V dropped 5 bases and J dropped 1 base, with 8 bases sitting between them. CDR3 in amino acids: CASSPQGNTEAFF. The DNA of the CDR3 is TGTGCCAGCAGCCCTCAGGGGAACACTGAAGCTTTCTTT. The entire variable domain, with the rest obtained from reference TRBV7-4 and TRBJ1-1, is as follows: GAGVSQSPRYKVAKRGRDVALRCDSISGHVTLYWYRQTLGQGSEVLTYSQSDAQRDKSGRPSGRFSAERPERSVSTLKIQRTEQGDSAVYLCASSPQGNTEAFFGQGTRLTVV.

The chain has TRBV25-1 and TRBJ1-5, with TRBD1 as a possible D gene (6 bases). Germline V gene data show CDR1 as MGHDK and CDR2 as SYGVNS. The germline V and J ends were trimmed by 3 bases and 4 bases, with 16 bases remaining between them. This CDR3 is built from 16 residues. The CDR3 protein is CASSDPGDGGNQPQHF. For the CDR3, the DNA is TGTGCCAGCAGTGACCCAGGGGACGGTGGAAATCAGCCCCAGCATTTT.

J is TRBJ2-2 and V is TRBV9, with TRBD2 as a possible D gene (6 bases). Germline CDR1 reads SGDLS; CDR2 reads YYNGEE. The V and J ends lost 4 bases and 2 bases respectively, with 15 bases between them. The CDR3 runs to 16 residues. The CDR3 protein is CASSSEPGVNTGELFF. In DNA, the CDR3 is TGTGCCAGCAGCTCCGAGCCGGGGGTCAACACCGGGGAGCTGTTTTTT.

V is TRBV3-1 (or the pseudogene TRBV3-2) and J is TRBJ2-7; 11 bases line up with TRBD2. CDR3 size: 14 residues. The germline gives CDR1 LGHDT, CDR2 YNNKEL (reference sequence). The J segment lost 2 bases and the V segment lost 4 bases, leaving 1 base of the junction unmatched. CDR3: CASSPLAGAYEQYF. In DNA form, the CDR3 reads TGTGCCAGCAGCCCACTAGCGGGGGCCTACGAGCAGTACTTC.

The V call is TRBV12-3 or TRBV12-4, the J call TRBJ2-1, with D possibly matching TRBD1 (6 bases). Trimming shortened V by 5 bases and J by 6 bases, and 11 bases separated the two germline ends. CDR3 length equals 13 residues. This CDR3 is CASSEGVRNEQFF. The CDR3 DNA sequence: TGTGCCAGCAGTGAGGGGGTGCGCAATGAGCAGTTCTTC.

The CDR3 bases are TGTGCCAGCAGCCATGAATTTGCGGCTAGCACAGATACGCAGTATTTT. Translating it yields CASSHEFAASTDTQYF. The chain links TRBV14 to TRBJ2-3, with unresolved D. CDR1 is SGHDN and CDR2 is FVKESK in the germline V gene. CDR3 length: 16 amino acids. V was pared by 3 bases and J by 0 bases, with 13 bases between.

The gene calls are TRBV9 and TRBJ1-5; D gene uncertain. V lost 3 bases and J lost 2, with 9 bases in between. CDR1 SGDLS and CDR2 YYNGEE come from the germline V gene. CDR3 length equals 14 residues. As DNA, the CDR3 is TGTGCCAGCAGCGACTGGGATGGCAATCAGCCCCAGCATTTT. Amino acids: CASSDWDGNQPQHF.

CDR3 nucleotide sequence: TGTGCCAGCAGCTCCCCGGGGACAGTCTCTAGGACCCAGTACTTC. Protein product: CASSSPGTVSRTQYF. The chain employs TRBV5-5 and TRBJ2-5; 7 bases are a match to TRBD1. Germline CDR1 and CDR2: SGHKS and YYEKEE (reference sequence). CDR3 size: 15 residues. After removal of 3 bases from V and 7 bases from J, the junction contained 12 bases not matched to a gene. Using reference TRBV5-5 and TRBJ2-5 for the parts outside the CDR3, the full variable domain is DAGVTQSPTHLIKTRGQQVTLRCSPISGHKSVSWYQQVLGQGPQFIFQYYEKEERGRGNFPDRFSARQFPNYSSELNVNALLLGDSALYLCASSSPGTVSRTQYFGPGTRLLVL.

V usage is TRBV7-9 and J usage is TRBJ2-5, with no clear D. CDR3 size: 13 residues. Germline CDR1 is SEHNR and CDR2 is FQNEAQ (reference sequence). The V and J ends lost 1 base and 3 bases respectively, with 6 bases between them. The CDR3: CASSLVSEETQYF. The CDR3 DNA reads as TGTGCCAGCAGCTTAGTGTCGGAAGAGACCCAGTACTTC.

The J gene is TRBJ2-5, the V gene TRBV5-6, with D perhaps TRBD1 (6 bases). The CDR3 covers 14 residues. The V end was cut by 1 base, the J end by 4 bases, with 11 bases between. The germline CDR1 and CDR2 sequences are SGHDT and YYEEEE. The CDR3 sequence is CASSLWRTAETQYF. The CDR3 bases are TGTGCCAGCAGCTTGTGGCGGACAGCAGAGACCCAGTACTTC.

In its sample, this clone was seen once. The chain is built from TRBV19 and TRBJ1-1, with D tentatively TRBD1 (5 bases). This CDR3 has 14 residues. With 8 bases removed from V and 4 bases from J, the gap between germline ends came to 17 bases. Germline-derived CDR1 and CDR2 are LNHDA and SQIVND (reference sequence). CDR3 protein: CASGQGSGATEAFF. Written as DNA, the CDR3 is TGTGCCAGTGGGCAGGGTTCTGGTGCCACTGAAGCTTTCTTT. Drawing the rest from reference TRBV19 and TRBJ1-1, the complete variable domain is DGGITQSPKYLFRKEGQNVTLSCEQNLNHDAMYWYRQDPGQGLRLIYYSQIVNDFQKGDIAEGYSVSREKKESFPLTVTSAQKNPTAFYLCASGQGSGATEAFFGQGTRLTVV.

J is TRBJ2-5 and V is TRBV7-6, with a tentative D call TRBD1 (6 bases). Trimming took off 5 bases at V and 5 bases at J, with 6 bases between the two ends. Germline loops: CDR1 SGHVS, CDR2 FNYEAQ. The CDR3 extends over 11 amino acids. This chain's CDR3 is CASSQGETQYF. In nucleotides, the CDR3 is TGTGCCAGCAGCCAGGGGGAGACCCAGTACTTC.

The table lists this clone with a count of one. This chain links TRBV6-2 or TRBV6-3 with TRBJ1-1; D gene ambiguous. The CDR3 length is 15 residues. CDR1 is MNHEY, CDR2 SVGEGT, per germline. V was trimmed by 2 bases and J by 3 bases, leaving 13 bases between them. CDR3 sequence: CASSYPKTRYTEAFF. As DNA, the CDR3 is TGTGCCAGCAGTTACCCTAAGACACGATACACTGAAGCTTTCTTT.

V and J are TRBV5-4 and TRBJ1-4; no reliable D call. This CDR3 comprises 15 residues. Trimming took 0 bases from V and 0 from J, leaving 6 bases between them. The germline gives CDR1 SGHNT, CDR2 YYREEE (reference sequence). CDR3 region: CASSLGPTTNEKLFF. DNA of the CDR3: TGTGCCAGCAGCTTGGGGCCGACAACTAATGAAAAACTGTTTTTT.

V and J are TRBV6-1 and TRBJ2-1; possible D gene TRBD2, 6 bases. The CDR3 has 20 amino acids. V was trimmed by 2 bases and J by 0 bases, leaving 23 bases between them. Germline V gene sequence: CDR1 MNHNS, CDR2 SASEGT. The CDR3 region is CASSEISFRSGPSSYNEQFF. As DNA, the CDR3 is TGTGCCAGCAGTGAAATTAGTTTTAGGAGCGGGCCGAGCTCCTACAATGAGCAGTTCTTC.

The gene calls are TRBV3-1 (or the pseudogene TRBV3-2) and TRBJ1-1, with D unclear. V was shortened by 1 base and J by 6 bases, with 21 bases between the two germline ends. CDR3 size: 17 residues. Germline V gene sequence: CDR1 LGHDT, CDR2 YNNKEL (reference sequence). DNA for the CDR3: TGTGCCAGCAGCCAAGTGTTGTTGTACAGCCCGATCTCTGAAGCTTTCTTT. Translation: CASSQVLLYSPISEAFF.

The chain has TRBV7-9 and TRBJ2-1; 7 bases align to TRBD1. Germline V CDR1 and CDR2: SEHNR, FQNEAQ (reference sequence). The V gene end was trimmed by 6 bases and the J gene end by 2 bases; junction bases not matched to a gene: 4. The length of the CDR3 is 14 residues. CDR3 DNA: TGTGCCAGCAGGGGACAGTTCGCCTACAATGAGCAGTTCTTC. This sequence encodes CASRGQFAYNEQFF.

The chain recombines TRBV4-3 with TRBJ2-7, with D maybe TRBD2 (5 bases). Germline CDR1 and CDR2: LGHNA and YSLEER. The CDR3 runs 15 residues. Deletions cut 1 base from V and 5 bases from J, with 15 bases between. CDR3 DNA sequence: TGCGCCAGCAGCCAAGTATGGCGGGCGAGTAACGAGCAGTACTTC. Translation gives CASSQVWRASNEQYF.

The chain joins TRBV19 to TRBJ1-2; TRBD1 matches 9 bases. The V gene's germline CDR1 is LNHDA and CDR2 SQIVND (reference sequence). This CDR3 has 14 residues. V was clipped by 6 bases and J by 3 bases; unmatched bases: 5. The DNA of the CDR3 is TGTGCCAGTAGCCGGGACAGGGTAGACTATGGCTACACCTTC. Its translation is CASSRDRVDYGYTF.

The chain has TRBV7-2 and TRBJ1-2; 9 nucleotides align to TRBD1. Germline lookup yields CDR1 SGHTA and CDR2 FQGNSA. J lost 4 bases, V lost 5 bases, and 8 bases had no gene match. The CDR3 sequence is 15 residues long. The CDR3: CASSIGQGTPYGYTF. The DNA of the CDR3 is TGTGCCAGCAGCATTGGACAGGGGACACCCTATGGCTACACCTTC.

This CDR3 is CASSLGSDGYTF. The CDR3 DNA reads as TGTGCCAGCAGCTTGGGAAGCGATGGCTACACCTTC. J is TRBJ1-2 and V is TRBV11-1, with D uncertain. CDR3 length: 12 residues. The germline gives CDR1 SGHAT, CDR2 FQDESV (reference sequence). Between the trimmed V and J ends, which lost 3 bases and 6 bases, there was a span of 8 bases. The full variable domain, its missing parts supplied by reference TRBV11-1 and TRBJ1-2, is EAEVAQSPRYKITEKSQAVAFWCDPISGHATLYWYRQILGQGPELLVQFQDESVVDDSQLPKDRFSAERLKGVDSTLKIQPAELGDSAMYLCASSLGSDGYTFGSGTRLTVV.

The CDR3 DNA sequence: TGTGCCAGTAGTCAAGCGGCGGCCGGGGAGCCCCAGCATTTT. The encoded protein is CASSQAAAGEPQHF. V is TRBV19 and J is TRBJ1-5; D ambiguous. CDR3 length: 14 residues. V dropped 5 bases and J dropped 8 bases, with 16 bases sitting between them. Germline assignment: CDR1 LNHDA and CDR2 SQIVND (reference sequence). Together with reference TRBV19 and TRBJ1-5, the CDR3 gives the full variable domain: DGGITQSPKYLFRKEGQNVTLSCEQNLNHDAMYWYRQDPGQGLRLIYYSQIVNDFQKGDIAEGYSVSREKKESFPLTVTSAQKNPTAFYLCASSQAAAGEPQHFGDGTRLSIL.

This clone is a singleton in its sample. The rearrangement links TRBV5-5 to TRBJ2-7; D is possibly TRBD2 (6 bases). Germline lookup yields CDR1 SGHKS and CDR2 YYEKEE (reference sequence). CDR3 length equals 17 residues. V was cut by 6 bases and J by 0 bases, with 22 bases left in between. CDR3 protein: CASNPQGLRDRSYEQYF. CDR3 DNA sequence: TGTGCCAGCAACCCGCAAGGTCTGCGGGACCGCTCCTACGAGCAGTACTTC.

The rearrangement uses TRBV5-1 and TRBJ2-7; 8 positions agree with TRBD2. This CDR3 region has 14 residues. Germline CDR1 SGHRS, CDR2 YFSETQ. Trimming removed 5 bases from V and 3 bases from J; junction bases left unmatched: 7. The CDR3 bases are TGCGCCAGCAGTCCGGGCGGGGGGAACTACGAGCAGTACTTC. Translated: CASSPGGGNYEQYF.

The chain links TRBV5-4 to TRBJ1-1; 8 nucleotides line up with TRBD1. V gave up 4 bases and J gave up 0 bases; unmatched junction bases: 5. Per the germline V gene, CDR1 is SGHNT and CDR2 is YYREEE (reference sequence). The CDR3 spans 15 residues. CDR3 loop: CASSPDRGLNTEAFF. The CDR3 bases are TGTGCCAGCAGCCCTGACAGGGGCCTGAACACTGAAGCTTTCTTT.

This chain connects TRBV5-4 to TRBJ2-7, with 9 bases matching TRBD1. The CDR3 runs 15 residues. J gave up 4 bases and V 3 bases, and 8 bases lay outside the gene matches. The germline gives CDR1 SGHNT, CDR2 YYREEE (reference sequence). CDR3 region: CASSSTATGGYEQYF. The CDR3 bases are TGTGCCAGCAGCTCAACCGCGACAGGGGGGTACGAGCAGTACTTC.